These 3 T cell receptor beta chains came from one sample sequenced in a study of T cell clonality in common variable immunodeficiency. General observations from the study: In common variable immunodeficiency, TCR beta chains reportedly carried fewer deletions and N-nucleotide insertions.

Clones were read by immunoSEQ multiplex PCR, and TCRdb kept only the in-frame ones, dropping some. Listed for the sample are 15,000 to 20,000 clones, none seen a single time. No antigen has been identified for these receptors. Specimen: peripheral blood mononuclear cells. Every receptor here comes from a human donor with common variable immunodeficiency.

This clone appeared many times. Read sequence stops 3 residues before the CDR3 end, and the germline J gene provides the missing end. This chain links TRBV15 with TRBJ2-7; 9 bases fit TRBD1. This CDR3 has 12 amino acids. Trimming cost V 10 bases and J 3 bases; bases outside gene matches: 4. Germline V lookup: CDR1 LNHNV, CDR2 YYDKDF (reference sequence). The CDR3 reads CASRDRDYEQYF. The sequenced part of the CDR3 DNA is TGTGCCAGCCGGGACAGGGACTACGAG. The full variable domain, its missing parts supplied by reference TRBV15 and TRBJ2-7, is DAMVIQNPRYQVTQFGKPVTLSCSQTLNHNVMYWYQQKSSQAPKLLFHYYDKDFNNEADTPDNFQSRRPNTSFCFLDIRSPGLGDTAMYLCASRDRDYEQYFGPGTRLTVT.

On this clone: The CDR3 end is not reached by the read, which stops 3 residues before it; the germline J gene fills it in. The V gene is TRBV2, the J gene TRBJ1-2; 8 nucleotides agree with TRBD1. The germline gives CDR1 SNHLY, CDR2 FYNNEI. The CDR3 consists of 13 residues. The CDR3 spells CASSLTGVGGYTF. Partial CDR3 DNA: TGTGCCAGCAGTCTGACAGGGGTTGGGGGC.

This clone was counted ten times or more. The sequenced fragment ends 3 residues before the CDR3 boundary, so the rest is inferred from the germline J gene. This chain links TRBV7-9 with TRBJ2-3; D is perhaps TRBD1 (6 bases). CDR3 length equals 15 residues. Trimming took 1 base from V and 4 from J, leaving 12 bases between them. The V gene's germline CDR1 is SEHNR and CDR2 FQNEAQ (reference sequence). CDR3 in amino acids: CASSLVQGRSDTQYF. CDR3 DNA (partial): TGTGCCAGCAGCTTAGTGCAGGGGAGATCAGATACG.